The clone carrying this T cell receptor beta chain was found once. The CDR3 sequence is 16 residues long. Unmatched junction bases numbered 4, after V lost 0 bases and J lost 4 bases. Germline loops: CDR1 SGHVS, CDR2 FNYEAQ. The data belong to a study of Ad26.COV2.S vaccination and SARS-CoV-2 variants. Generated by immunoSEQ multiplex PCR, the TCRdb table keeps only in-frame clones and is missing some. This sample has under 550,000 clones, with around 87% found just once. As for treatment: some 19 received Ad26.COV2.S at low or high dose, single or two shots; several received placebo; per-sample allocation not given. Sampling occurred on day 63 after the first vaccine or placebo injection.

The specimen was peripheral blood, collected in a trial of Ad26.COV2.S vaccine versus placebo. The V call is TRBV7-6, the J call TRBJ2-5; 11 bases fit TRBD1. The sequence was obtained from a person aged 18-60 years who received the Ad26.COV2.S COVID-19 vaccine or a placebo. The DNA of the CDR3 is TGTGCCAGCAGCTTAGCCGGACAGGGGGCCTTAGAGACCCAGTACTTC. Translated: CASSLAGQGALETQYF.